The 2 T cell receptor beta chains reported below all come from one sample, sequenced in a study of regulatory T cells in long-lasting Graves disease. Documented time point: newly diagnosed GD, antithyroid drugs for less than 3 months. From RNA extracted from PBMCs, the TCR library was made. Building the TCR beta libraries relied on iRepertoire HTBI primers, and CDR3 regions underwent Arm-PCR. TCRdb re-derived calls from the multiplex PCR reads in MiXCR, one entry per CDR3 protein. The table includes some 460,000 distinct CDR3 sequences, about 17% detected once. This sample also appeared in a second study, on T cells in Graves' hyperthyroidism and ophthalmopathy.

The sample consisted of peripheral blood mononuclear cells (PBMCs), taken at new diagnosis, from a patient treated with antithyroid drugs. Every receptor here comes from a man aged 40-49 years with Graves disease.

In this sample, this clonotype turned up many times. CDR3 sequence (DNA): TGCGCCAGCAGCCAAGCGTTAGCGGGAGGTTACACCGGGGAGCTGTTTTTT. Translating it yields CASSQALAGGYTGELFF. This chain connects TRBV4-1 to TRBJ2-2; TRBD2 aligns across 10 bases. The trim removed 1 base at V and 3 bases at J, leaving 5 bases unmatched. Germline V gene lookup returns CDR1 MGHRA and CDR2 YSYEKL. The CDR3 covers 17 residues.

This clonotype was recorded at least ten times. The chain employs TRBV20-1 and TRBJ2-7; 8 nucleotides match TRBD1. Losses at the gene ends were 2 bases for V and 7 bases for J; bases not matched to a gene: 4. There are 12 residues in the CDR3. Per germline, CDR1 DFQATT and CDR2 SNEGSKA (reference sequence). The CDR3 spells CSARSDRGEQYF. Here the CDR3 DNA reads TGCAGTGCTAGATCAGACAGGGGAGAGCAGTACTTC.